This paragraph reports one TCR beta chain. The data were obtained in a study of T cells in Graves' hyperthyroidism and ophthalmopathy. This CDR3 comprises 16 residues. V was pared by 0 bases and J by 9 bases, with 18 bases between. Germline assignment: CDR1 MNHNS and CDR2 SASEGT. Amplification targeted TCR beta CDR3 regions from RNA transcripts. Primed by the HTBI set, a first-round RT-PCR was run on the TCR CDR3. From the multiplex PCR reads, TCRdb called clonotypes with MiXCR, one entry per CDR3 protein. The table includes about 250,000 distinct CDR3 sequences, around 22% detected once. The source is a man in his thirties or forties with Graves' ophthalmopathy. Sequenced input: blood. V gene TRBV6-1 combines with J gene TRBJ2-1; D uncertain. The CDR3 DNA follows: TGTGCCAGCAGTGAAGCAGGGAAACCATTCGGTGGTGAGCAGTTCTTC. Protein product: CASSEAGKPFGGEQFF.